Each of the 5 T cell receptor beta chains below was sequenced from the same sample in a study of blood T cell repertoires in COVID-19. Some clones are missing from TCRdb's copy, which holds only in-frame ones; the method was immunoSEQ multiplex PCR. The repertoire holds nearly 110,000 clones, with 84% as singletons. Material: peripheral blood. These TCRs come from a human donor in a cohort sampled during active COVID-19.

The chain employs TRBV6-2 or TRBV6-3 and TRBJ1-5; tentative D call: TRBD1 (5 bases). Trimming stripped 6 bases from V and 7 bases from J, with 16 bases between. In germline, CDR1 is MNHEY, CDR2 SVGEGT. This CDR3 contains 14 residues. CDR3 sequence reads: CASSQGGGRQPQHF. CDR3 nucleotides: TGTGCCAGCAGCCAAGGCGGGGGAAGGCAGCCCCAGCATTTT.

The chain carries TRBV2 and TRBJ1-5; TRBD1 is a possible D gene (6 bases). This CDR3 spans 14 amino acids. Germline V gene sequence: CDR1 SNHLY, CDR2 FYNNEI. V was clipped by 6 bases and J by 6 bases, with 15 bases between them. CDR3 in amino acids: CASSALTGSQPQHF. CDR3 coding DNA: TGTGCCAGCAGCGCCTTAACAGGGAGTCAGCCCCAGCATTTT.

The genes are TRBV30 and TRBJ2-1; 15 bases line up with TRBD2. V shed 3 bases, J shed 7 bases, and the junction held 4 bases outside the gene matches. This CDR3 region has 15 residues. Germline loops: CDR1 GTSNPN, CDR2 SVGIG (reference sequence). The CDR3 nucleotides are TGTGCCTGGAGCAGGGGGACTAGCGGGAGGAATGAGCAGTTCTTC. Encoded protein: CAWSRGTSGRNEQFF. The entire variable domain, with the rest obtained from reference TRBV30 and TRBJ2-1, is as follows: SQTIHQWPATLVQPVGSPLSLECTVEGTSNPNLYWYRQAAGRGLQLLFYSVGIGQISSEVPQNLSASRPQDRQFILSSKKLLLSDSGFYLCAWSRGTSGRNEQFFGPGTRLTVL.

The chain uses TRBV5-6 and TRBJ2-7, with 9 bases matching TRBD2. Germline trimming cut 2 bases from V and 1 base from J; bases unmatched to any gene: 4. CDR1 and CDR2 from the germline V gene are SGHDT and YYEEEE. The CDR3 is 15 residues long. The CDR3 is CASSFSGSPSYEQYV. The CDR3 DNA reads as TGTGCCAGCAGCTTTAGCGGGAGCCCTTCCTACGAGCAGTACGTC.

The genes are TRBV12-3 or TRBV12-4 and TRBJ1-1; D gene uncertain. The ends were cut back, 1 base at V and 1 base at J, with 4 bases in the middle. The CDR3 consists of 13 residues. The CDR3 DNA sequence: TGTGCCAGCAGTTTAGGGCAGAACACTGAAGCTTTCTTT. Its protein is CASSLGQNTEAFF.